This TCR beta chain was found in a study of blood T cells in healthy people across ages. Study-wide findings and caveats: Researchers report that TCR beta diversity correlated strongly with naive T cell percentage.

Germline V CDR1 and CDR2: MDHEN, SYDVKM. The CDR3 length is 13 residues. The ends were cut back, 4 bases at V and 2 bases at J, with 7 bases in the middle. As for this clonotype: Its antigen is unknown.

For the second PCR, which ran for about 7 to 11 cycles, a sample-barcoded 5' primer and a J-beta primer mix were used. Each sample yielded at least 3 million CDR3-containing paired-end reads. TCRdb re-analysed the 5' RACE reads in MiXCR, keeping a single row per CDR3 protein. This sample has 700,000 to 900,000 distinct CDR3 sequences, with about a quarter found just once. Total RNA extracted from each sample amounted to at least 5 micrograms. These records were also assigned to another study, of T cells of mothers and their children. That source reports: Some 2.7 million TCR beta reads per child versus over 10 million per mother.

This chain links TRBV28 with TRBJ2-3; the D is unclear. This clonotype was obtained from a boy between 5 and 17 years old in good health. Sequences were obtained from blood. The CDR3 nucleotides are TGTGCCAGCAGTTCTCCCCCCACAGATACGCAGTATTTT. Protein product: CASSSPPTDTQYF.